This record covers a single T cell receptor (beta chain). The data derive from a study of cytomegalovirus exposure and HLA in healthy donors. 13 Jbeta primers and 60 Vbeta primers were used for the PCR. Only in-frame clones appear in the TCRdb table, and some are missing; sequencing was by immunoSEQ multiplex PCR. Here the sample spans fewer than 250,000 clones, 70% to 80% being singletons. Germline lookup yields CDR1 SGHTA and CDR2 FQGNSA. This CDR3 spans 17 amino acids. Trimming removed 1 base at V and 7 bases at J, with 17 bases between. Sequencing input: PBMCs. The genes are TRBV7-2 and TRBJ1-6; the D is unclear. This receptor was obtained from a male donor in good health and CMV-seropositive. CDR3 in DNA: TGTGCCAGCAGCTTAGGGTCTCTGATTGCGGGAAATTCACCCCTCCACTTT. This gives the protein CASSLGSLIAGNSPLHF.